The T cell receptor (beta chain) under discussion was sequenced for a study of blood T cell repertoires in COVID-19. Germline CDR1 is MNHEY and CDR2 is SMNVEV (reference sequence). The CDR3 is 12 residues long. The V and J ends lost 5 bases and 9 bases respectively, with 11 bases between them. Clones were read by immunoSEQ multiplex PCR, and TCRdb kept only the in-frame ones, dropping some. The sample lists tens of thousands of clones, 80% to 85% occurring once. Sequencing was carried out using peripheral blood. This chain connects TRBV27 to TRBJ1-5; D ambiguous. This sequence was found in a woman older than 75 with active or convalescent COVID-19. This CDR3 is CASSDPPGPQHF. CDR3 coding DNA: TGTGCCAGCAGTGATCCCCCGGGGCCCCAGCATTTT.